The clone carrying this T cell receptor (beta chain) was found a few times. No antigen is known for it. The data belong to a study of identical twins. Study findings and constraints: Clonotypes of the beta chain that were abundant in cord blood carried fewer insertions (memory repertoires showed none).

It was template switching that added a universal primer site, and there were unique molecular identifiers on the cDNA. TCRdb passed the 5' RACE reads through MiXCR, listing each CDR3 protein once. The repertoire holds 1.5 million to 2 million distinct CDR3 sequences, with less than 40% as singletons. Trimming left V 8 bases short and J 1 base short, with 5 bases between. The CDR3 covers 11 residues. Germline loops: CDR1 MDHEN, CDR2 SYDVKM. The chain employs TRBV28 and TRBJ1-1; no definite D call. This TCR was recovered from a newborn girl in good health. Sequenced material: cord blood. This chain's CDR3 is CASPGNTEAFF. The CDR3 bases are TGTGCCAGCCCAGGGAACACTGAAGCTTTCTTT. Based on the CDR3 plus reference TRBV28 and TRBJ1-1, the full variable domain is DVKVTQSSRYLVKRTGEKVFLECVQDMDHENMFWYRQDPGLGLRLIYFSYDVKMKEKGDIPEGYSVSREKKERFSLILESASTNQTSMYLCASPGNTEAFFGQGTRLTVV.